These 8 T cell receptor beta chains were sequenced from one sample in a study of cytotoxic CD8 clonotypes in ibrutinib-treated CLL. Clones were read by immunoSEQ multiplex PCR, and TCRdb kept only the in-frame ones, dropping some. Seen here are approximately 120,000 clones, roughly 80% observed once, and the top ten hold about 3.3%. The starting material was PBMCs, obtained after 24 months of ibrutinib treatment. The receptors stem from a human donor with chronic lymphocytic leukemia.

The chain's CDR3 is CASSQDWRGRVEQFF. The CDR3, as DNA: TGCGCCAGCAGCCAAGATTGGAGGGGACGGGTTGAGCAGTTCTTC. The V gene is TRBV4-1, the J gene TRBJ2-1, with D possibly being TRBD2 (6 bases). CDR1 and CDR2 from the germline V gene are MGHRA and YSYEKL. Trimming cost V 0 bases and J 9 bases, with 15 bases left between them. This CDR3 is built from 15 residues.

The V call is TRBV30, the J call TRBJ2-5, with D possibly TRBD1 on 6 matching bases. Germline V gives CDR1 GTSNPN, CDR2 SVGIG (reference sequence). There are 13 residues in the CDR3. Trimming took off 5 bases at V and 2 bases at J, with 12 bases between the two ends. The CDR3 loop reads CAWDRGQQETQYF. CDR3 nucleotides: TGTGCCTGGGATCGAGGACAGCAAGAGACCCAGTACTTC.

The V call is TRBV6-5, the J call TRBJ1-2; tentatively, D is TRBD1 (5 bases). The CDR3 consists of 13 residues. V was shortened by 4 bases and J by 8 bases, with 14 bases between the two germline ends. Per the germline V gene, CDR1 is MNHEY and CDR2 is SVGAGI. The CDR3, as DNA: TGTGCCAGCAGTTCTACCGGGGGATGGGGCTACACCTTC. It is translated as CASSSTGGWGYTF.

The chain combines TRBV7-8 with TRBJ1-2; 7 nucleotides align to TRBD1. Per the germline V gene, CDR1 is SGHVS and CDR2 is FQNEAQ. This CDR3 is built from 15 residues. The junction had 10 bases not matched to a gene; V was cut back by 6 bases and J by 3 bases. The CDR3 DNA is TGTGCCAGCAGAACCGACGGGACAGCTTACTATGGCTACACCTTC. Translating it yields CASRTDGTAYYGYTF. Looking up the rest from reference TRBV7-8 and TRBJ1-2 gives the full variable domain: GAGVSQSPRYKVAKRGQDVALRCDPISGHVSLFWYQQALGQGPEFLTYFQNEAQLDKSGLPSDRFFAERPEGSVSTLKIQRTQQEDSAVYLCASRTDGTAYYGYTFGSGTRLTVV.

This clone was seen only once. The CDR3 sequence: CASSPWARREHQPQHF. CDR3 bases: TGTGCCAGCAGCCCCTGGGCCCGGAGGGAACATCAGCCCCAGCATTTT. This chain joins TRBV27 and TRBJ1-5; D not certain. Per germline, CDR1 MNHEY and CDR2 SMNVEV (reference sequence). CDR3 length: 16 amino acids. V gave up 6 bases and J gave up 5 bases, with 20 bases separating them.

Only one count was recorded for this clone. The V call is TRBV11-3, the J call TRBJ2-1; D remains ambiguous. CDR1 and CDR2 from the germline V gene are SGHNT and YENEEA. The CDR3 is made up of 14 amino acids. V was pared by 3 bases and J by 5 bases, with 11 bases between. The CDR3 reads CASSLGPPDNEQFF. DNA for the CDR3: TGTGCCAGCAGCTTGGGCCCTCCGGACAATGAGCAGTTCTTC.

The chain employs TRBV29-1 and TRBJ1-1; D is uncertain. Deletions cut 5 bases from V and 7 bases from J, with 8 bases between. The CDR3 sequence is 10 residues long. Looked up from germline, CDR1 is SQVTM and CDR2 is ANQGSEA. CDR3 nucleotides: TGCAGCGTTCGACGGGATGAAGCTTTCTTT. The encoded protein is CSVRRDEAFF.

The chain combines TRBV5-6 with TRBJ2-7; D is possibly TRBD2 (5 bases). V was trimmed by 4 bases and J by 8 bases, leaving 19 bases between them. The germline CDR1 and CDR2 sequences are SGHDT and YYEEEE. The CDR3 consists of 14 residues. The CDR3 reads CASSNGLPRGQQYF. CDR3 in DNA: TGTGCCAGCAGCAATGGACTCCCAAGAGGGCAGCAGTACTTC.